Below are 5 T cell receptor beta chains sequenced from a single sample in a study of T-cell memory formation after mild COVID-19. TCRdb re-called the 5' RACE reads through MiXCR, storing one row per CDR3 protein. This table has about 430,000 distinct CDR3 sequences, about 20% appearing once. The sequencing sample was made of PBMCs or a T cell subset sorted from them (not recorded which). The receptors come from a man between 18 and 35 years old who had mild COVID-19 (a few samples of this study predate the infection). Cell type and time point are not known.

The chain couples TRBV6-5 to TRBJ2-3, with D unclear. This CDR3 has 14 amino acids. With 2 bases removed from V and 0 bases from J, the gap between germline ends came to 6 bases. The germline V gene has CDR1 MNHEY and CDR2 SVGAGI. CDR3 in amino acids: CASSYSESTDTQYF. The CDR3 DNA follows: TGTGCCAGCAGTTACAGCGAAAGCACAGATACGCAGTATTTT.

This clonotype was detected ten times or more. CDR3 in amino acids: CSAEGGFYNEQFF. CDR3 coding DNA: TGCAGTGCTGAGGGGGGGTTCTACAATGAGCAGTTCTTC. J is TRBJ2-1 and V is TRBV20-1; a possible D gene is TRBD2 (7 bases). The ends were cut back, 5 bases at V and 3 bases at J, with 11 bases in the middle. This CDR3 contains 13 residues. Looked up from germline, CDR1 is DFQATT and CDR2 is SNEGSKA (reference sequence).

The rearrangement links TRBV27 to TRBJ1-1; perhaps TRBD1 as D (5 bases). Trimming stripped 6 bases from V and 5 bases from J, with 13 bases between. There are 13 residues in the CDR3. Germline-derived CDR1 and CDR2 are MNHEY and SMNVEV (reference sequence). The chain's CDR3 is CASSRLGGTEAFF. The CDR3 region has the DNA TGTGCCAGCAGCCGACTCGGGGGGACTGAAGCTTTCTTT.

The rearrangement uses TRBV7-9 and TRBJ1-5; 8 bases are a match to TRBD1. With V trimmed by 4 bases and J by 4 bases, 6 bases remained unmatched. Germline lookup yields CDR1 SEHNR and CDR2 FQNEAQ (reference sequence). The CDR3 totals 15 residues. DNA of the CDR3: TGTGCCAGCAGCTCGGGACAGGCATTTAATCAGCCCCAGCATTTT. Residues: CASSSGQAFNQPQHF.

V is TRBV29-1 and J is TRBJ1-2, with 10 bases fitting TRBD1. V lost 4 bases to trimming and J lost 7 bases; unmatched junction nucleotides: 6. CDR1 SQVTM and CDR2 ANQGSEA come from the germline V gene. The CDR3 is 13 amino acids. CDR3 sequence (DNA): TGCAGCGTTGGAGGGACAGGGGTGGTTGGCTACACCTTC. Its protein is CSVGGTGVVGYTF.